Only one count was recorded for the clone carrying this T cell receptor beta chain. Its antigen is as yet unknown. The table came from immunoSEQ multiplex PCR; TCRdb's copy has only in-frame clones and leaves some out. The data contain fewer than 65,000 clones, 70% to 90% of them singletons. The sample originates from a study of a mutant IDH1 vaccine in newly diagnosed glioma. Across the study: The earlier regimen, radiotherapy, temozolomide, or both, was most often both.

As for time point: week 5, during vaccination. The investigators gave 300 ug of mutant IDH1 20-mer peptide in each vaccine dose, together with topical imiquimod. There are 13 residues in the CDR3. Germline V gives CDR1 MDHEN, CDR2 SYDVKM. The V end was cut by 7 bases, the J end by 6 bases, with 13 bases between. The specimen comprised PBMCs, sampled from a glioma patient whose treatment included an IDH1 peptide vaccine. The chain recombines TRBV28 with TRBJ1-5; D gene unclear. The receptor was derived from a man younger than 45 with glioma. CDR3 sequence (DNA): TGTGCCAGCATCCATCGTCGGGGTCAGCCCCAGCATTTT. Protein: CASIHRRGQPQHF.